What follows describes a single TCR beta chain. These data are taken from a study of T cells in Graves' hyperthyroidism and ophthalmopathy. From germline, CDR1 is SGHTA and CDR2 FQGTGA. The CDR3 consists of 14 residues. V lost 1 base and J lost 7, with 11 bases in between. Amplified TCR beta CDR3 regions derived from RNA transcripts. Using the HTBI primer set, a first-round RT-PCR was run on the TCR CDR3. TCRdb reanalysed the multiplex PCR reads using MiXCR and keeps one entry per CDR3 protein. Here the sample spans some 770,000 distinct CDR3 sequences, approximately 16% being singletons. This TCR derives from a man younger than 35 with Graves' hyperthyroidism. V usage is TRBV7-3 and J usage is TRBJ2-1, with D tentatively TRBD2 (5 bases). The material sequenced was blood. CDR3 DNA sequence: TGTGCCAGCAGCTTAAATGAGGGAGCGAATGAGCAGTTCTTC. Its translation: CASSLNEGANEQFF.